A selection of T cell receptor beta chains follows, all from one sample in a study of blood T cell repertoires in COVID-19. Method: immunoSEQ multiplex PCR; TCRdb's copy keeps in-frame clones and lacks some. In the table there are around 620,000 clones, 80% to 90% of which are singletons. Sequencing was done on a sample of peripheral blood. The receptors here all came from a woman aged 18-30 years with acute or convalescent COVID-19. Both conserved end residues are part of each CDR3.

v_call | cdr3_length | cdr3_aa
TRBV6-1 | 17 | CASSEAGTTTSTDTQYF
TRBV24-1 | 16 | CATSDFSTGFAETQYF
TRBV18 | 13 | CASSPGQNYGYTF
TRBV2 | 15 | CASSVEGFYQETQYF
TRBV5-1 | 15 | CASSLFTTSTDTQYF
TRBV27 | 14 | CASSLTPTGQGYTF
TRBV6-1 | 12 | CASSERLNIQYF
TRBV7-9 | 16 | CASSLRCGGVTDTQYF
TRBV5-1 | 14 | CASSFHRGREAQHF
TRBV7-2 | 14 | CASQKGGLNYGYTF
TRBV6-5 | 15 | CASSQTGGGPHEQYF
TRBV15 | 15 | CATSRGQRGGDEQFF
TRBV2 | 16 | CASSVNSGTSGSVRYF
TRBV3-1/TRBV3-2 | 16 | CASSNPGLGYTGELFF
TRBV5-1 | 14 | CASSPTGGNQPQHF
TRBV13 | 14 | CASLTSGDTGELFF
TRBV7-3 | 16 | CASGRAGASNTGELFF
TRBV20-1 | 19 | CSASGPLAGGPGATDTQYF
TRBV18 | 15 | CASSPQGGAGDTIYF
TRBV1 | 15 | CTSSQDGSGGYEQYF
TRBV10-2 | 13 | CASRPGGAYGYTF
TRBV6-5 | 15 | CASSYVTGANYGYTF
TRBV5-5 | 14 | CASSSLTGDHGYTF
TRBV28 | 14 | CASSLAGLRYGYTF
TRBV25-1 | 13 | CASSELAISPLHF
TRBV18 | 17 | CASSPLAIGQGYNEQFF
TRBV6-1 | 14 | CASSEAIRVNEQYF
TRBV28 | 12 | CASGPGGQPQHF
TRBV7-2 | 16 | CASSGTGTSGYNEQFF
TRBV25-1 | 14 | CASISGGGTGELFF
TRBV10-1 | 16 | CASSGAGQLNTGELFF
TRBV5-8 | 15 | CASRFLRQGVEPQHF
TRBV2 | 14 | CASSEMLSVRKLFF
TRBV7-9 | 15 | CASSPKAGNSDTQYF
TRBV4-1 | 11 | CASSQGQAQYF
TRBV25-1 | 14 | CASSPGGSGNTIYF
TRBV5-6 | 14 | CASSLRGSRDGYTF
TRBV13 | 15 | CASNFRDRGKNIQYF
TRBV1 | 14 | CTSSPRGGNNTQYF
TRBV30 | 14 | CAWSVAGGDYGYTF
TRBV29-1 | 14 | CSVSRGQMNYEQYF
TRBV6-6 | 13 | CASSLTGNTEAFF
TRBV4-1 | 16 | CASSQDRRGRGTEAFF
TRBV5-4 | 14 | CASSFRGAAGELFF
TRBV9 | 14 | CASSFDREAYGYTF
TRBV19 | 14 | CASTPSGPYNEQFF
TRBV5-5 | 16 | CASSVGTGFLGTEAFF
TRBV30 | 16 | CAWSVGGDRRTGEQYF
TRBV7-2 | 13 | CASSLTGIWGAFF
TRBV9 | 16 | CASSPPGGGSHYGYTF
TRBV9 | 13 | CASSPSDTTEAFF
TRBV23-1 | 14 | CASSQSPRNYGYTF
TRBV30 | 14 | CAWSVRGIGEKLFF
TRBV28 | 14 | CASSFLPGDTEAFF
TRBV6-5 | 14 | CASSARQGEDGYTF